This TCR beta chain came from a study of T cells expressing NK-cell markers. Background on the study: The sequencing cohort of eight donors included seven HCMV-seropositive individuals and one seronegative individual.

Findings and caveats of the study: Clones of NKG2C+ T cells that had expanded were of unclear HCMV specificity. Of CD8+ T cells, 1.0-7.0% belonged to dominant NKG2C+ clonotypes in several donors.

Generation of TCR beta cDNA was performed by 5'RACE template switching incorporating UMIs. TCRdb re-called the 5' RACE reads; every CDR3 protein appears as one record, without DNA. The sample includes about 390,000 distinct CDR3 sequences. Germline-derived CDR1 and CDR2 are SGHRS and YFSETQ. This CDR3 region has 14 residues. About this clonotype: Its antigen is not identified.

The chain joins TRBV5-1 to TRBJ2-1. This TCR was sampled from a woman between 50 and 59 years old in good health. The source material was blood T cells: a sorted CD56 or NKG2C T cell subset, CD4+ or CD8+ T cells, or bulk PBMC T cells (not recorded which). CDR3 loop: CASSLWSYGNEQFF.